The 7 T cell receptor beta chains below were found in one sample sequenced in a study of beta chain features in type 1 diabetes. Study-wide findings and caveats: Within each of all four CD4+ subsets, Type 1 diabetes patients had TCRB CDR3s that were moderately but significantly shorter.

Which antigens these TCRs recognize remains unknown. The study reverse transcribed the entire isolated RNA, so it sequenced expressed TCRB transcripts. Data came from immunoSEQ multiplex PCR; TCRdb stores just in-frame clones and leaves some out. The profile covers fewer than 350,000 clones, with 15% appearing a single time and less than 0.02% taken by the ten largest. Sequenced sample: naive CD4+ T cells from blood. Receptors originate from a man between 18 and 29 years old with type 1 diabetes.

The V call is TRBV10-3, the J call TRBJ1-5, with 9 bases matching TRBD1. Trimming removed 4 bases from V and 4 bases from J; junction bases left unmatched: 5. CDR3 length equals 15 residues. CDR1 ENHRY and CDR2 SYGVKD come from the germline V gene. This chain's CDR3 is CAISAGQGLNQPQHF. The DNA of the CDR3 is TGTGCCATCAGTGCGGGACAGGGTTTAAATCAGCCCCAGCATTTT.

The chain has TRBV5-4 and TRBJ2-7; D not certain. The germline V gene has CDR1 SGHNT and CDR2 YYREEE (reference sequence). The ends were cut back, 1 base at V and 5 bases at J, with 10 bases in the middle. The CDR3 has 13 residues. This CDR3 is CASSLSSTDEQYF. The CDR3 DNA reads TGTGCCAGCAGCTTGTCGTCGACTGACGAGCAGTACTTC.

The chain couples TRBV5-1 to TRBJ1-4; possible D gene TRBD1, 5 bases. Trimming stripped 4 bases from V and 8 bases from J, with 15 bases between. Germline CDR1 reads SGHRS; CDR2 reads YFSETQ. The CDR3 totals 14 residues. The CDR3 loop reads CASSEGRGGEKLFF. CDR3 nucleotide sequence: TGCGCCAGCAGCGAGGGACGGGGAGGGGAAAAACTGTTTTTT.

The chain employs TRBV6-1 and TRBJ2-5; D remains ambiguous. CDR3 size: 14 residues. The germline V gene has CDR1 MNHNS and CDR2 SASEGT. Trimming cost V 6 bases and J 1 base, with 12 bases left between them. DNA for the CDR3: TGTGCCAGCAGAGAACGGGTCTCCCAAGAGACCCAGTACTTC. Translating gives CASRERVSQETQYF.

Only a few counts were recorded for this clone. This chain joins TRBV11-2 and TRBJ2-3; no clear D. The CDR3 loop spans 15 amino acids. Germline assignment: CDR1 SGHAT and CDR2 FQNNGV. Trimming took off 5 bases at V and 4 bases at J, with 16 bases between the two ends. CDR3 DNA: TGTGCCAGCAGCCGTCTATTGGTCCGGGCAGATACGCAGTATTTT. This translates into CASSRLLVRADTQYF.

This clone was counted between two and nine times. The rearrangement uses TRBV30 and TRBJ2-1; tentatively, D is TRBD2 (6 bases). Trimming stripped 3 bases from V and 15 bases from J, with 18 bases between. This CDR3 is built from 12 residues. Germline V CDR1 and CDR2: GTSNPN, SVGIG (reference sequence). CDR3 sequence: CAWRGYGSGPFF. The CDR3 DNA follows: TGTGCCTGGAGAGGGTACGGGAGCGGTCCGTTCTTC.

The V gene is TRBV30, the J gene TRBJ2-7, with a tentative D call TRBD2 (5 bases). Trimming cost V 3 bases and J 7 bases, with 16 bases left between them. This CDR3 contains 13 residues. CDR1 and CDR2 from the germline V gene are GTSNPN and SVGIG (reference sequence). CDR3 sequence reads: CAWSARANGEQYF. As DNA, the CDR3 is TGTGCCTGGAGCGCGCGGGCAAACGGGGAGCAGTACTTC.